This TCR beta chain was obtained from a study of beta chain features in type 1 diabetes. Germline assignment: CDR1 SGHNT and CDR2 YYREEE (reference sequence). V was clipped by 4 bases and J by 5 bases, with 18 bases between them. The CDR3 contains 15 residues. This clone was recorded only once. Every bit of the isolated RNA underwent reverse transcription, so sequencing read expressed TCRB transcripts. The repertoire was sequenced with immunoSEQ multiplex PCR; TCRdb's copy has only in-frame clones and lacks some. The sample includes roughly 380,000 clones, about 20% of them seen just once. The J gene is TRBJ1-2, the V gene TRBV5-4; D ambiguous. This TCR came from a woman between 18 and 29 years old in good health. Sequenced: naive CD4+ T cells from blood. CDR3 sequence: CASSPPTGVGYGYTF. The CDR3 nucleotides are TGTGCCAGCAGCCCCCCCACCGGGGTTGGTTATGGCTACACCTTC.